The present T cell receptor (beta chain) was sequenced within a study of intratumoral heterogeneity in liver cancer. Context from the whole study: Across the full roughly 13-patient cohort, most patients were male and a median age of 63 years was recorded. RNA-seq, DNA sequencing, TCR-seq and SNP array data from multiple regions of hepatocellular carcinoma specimens were combined in the study to investigate intratumor heterogeneity. The overall cohort comprised 70 to 75 multiregional samples from about 15 HCC patients, with 50 or so tumoral and around 20 adjacent nontumoral regions.

This clone is termed medium-sized (0.01 to 0.1%). Its antigen is unknown. At one end the junction does not follow the germline gene, possibly because of a read error. Early-stage hepatocellular carcinoma was present in all patients, and no therapy was administered to any patient before surgical resection. The sampled areas showed no macroscopic signs of necrosis or hemorrhage. Multiple regions from two patients underwent TCR sequencing (ImmunoSeq). Frozen tissue samples from resection were taken at least 1 cm away from one another. The N label marked samples taken from nontumoral liver tissue adjacent to the tumor. Genomic DNA was isolated from bulk tissue with the DNeasy blood and tissue kit. Results and caveats for the whole study, not just this receptor: Limitations acknowledged by the authors included a relatively low number of patients and under-sampled representation of tumor-infiltrating lymphocytes.

Using the immunoSEQ assay, the TCR beta chain CDR3 regions were sequenced from genomic DNA. Primers annealing to V and J segments amplified rearranged VDJ segments. The authors processed their data as follows. The ImmunoSeq Analyzer software was used to compute clonality and richness metrics. Fisher's exact test, supplemented by a beta-binomial method for added stringency, was applied to identify differentially abundant clones between regions. Not all clones reach the TCRdb copy of this immuneACCESS table, which keeps in-frame sequences only. Checked studies attribute under half of the gap to unresolved V genes and leave the rest unexplained. That table gives V, J and clone size, and the DNA gave D and trimming. Across this sample there are some 5,000 clones, with about 71% seen only once. Jointly, the top ten make up roughly a fifth of the sample. The CDR3 runs 18 residues from the cysteine to the phenylalanine. Only CDR3 DNA is held: 54 bases, read in frame from base 1. For CDR1 and CDR2, the germline V gene (reference sequence) lists SEHNR and FQNEAQ.

The specimen was tumor-adjacent normal tissue, collected before any cancer treatment. This sequence uses TRBV7-9 and TRBJ2-1; the D gene may be TRBD1 or TRBD2, since each aligns over 6 bases. The receptor comes from a man aged 65-85 years with hepatocellular carcinoma. The nucleotide sequence reads as follows: TGTGCCAGCAGCTTATACAGAGGGGGTAGGGACTCCTTCAATGAGCAGTTCTTC. This sequence encodes CASSLYRGGRDSFNEQFF.